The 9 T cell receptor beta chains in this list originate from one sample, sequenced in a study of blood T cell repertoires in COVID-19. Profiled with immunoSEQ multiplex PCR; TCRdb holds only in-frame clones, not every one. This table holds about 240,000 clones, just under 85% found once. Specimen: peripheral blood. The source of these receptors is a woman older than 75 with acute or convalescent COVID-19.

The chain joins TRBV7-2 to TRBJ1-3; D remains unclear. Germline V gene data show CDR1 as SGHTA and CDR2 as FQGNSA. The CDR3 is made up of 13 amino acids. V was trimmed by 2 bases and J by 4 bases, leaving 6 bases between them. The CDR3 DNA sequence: TGTGCCAGCAGCTTATTGCGAGGAAACACCATATATTTT. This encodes CASSLLRGNTIYF. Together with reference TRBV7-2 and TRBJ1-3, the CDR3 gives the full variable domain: GAGVSQSPSNKVTEKGKDVELRCDPISGHTALYWYRQSLGQGLEFLIYFQGNSAPDKSGLPSDRFSAERTGGSVSTLTIQRTQQEDSAVYLCASSLLRGNTIYFGEGSWLTVV.

CDR3 amino acids: CASSDVQGSDYGYTF. CDR3 nucleotide sequence: TGTGCCAGCAGTGATGTACAGGGGTCGGACTATGGCTACACCTTC. The rearrangement uses TRBV2 and TRBJ1-2, with 7 bases fitting TRBD1. Germline V gene sequence: CDR1 SNHLY, CDR2 FYNNEI. J gave up 3 bases and V 3 bases, and 7 bases lay outside the gene matches. The CDR3 length is 15 residues.

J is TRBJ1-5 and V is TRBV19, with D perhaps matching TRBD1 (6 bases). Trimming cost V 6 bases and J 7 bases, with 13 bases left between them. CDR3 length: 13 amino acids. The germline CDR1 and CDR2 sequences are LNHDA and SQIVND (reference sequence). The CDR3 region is CASSLGGGQPQHF. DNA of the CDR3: TGTGCCAGTAGCCTAGGGGGAGGGCAGCCCCAGCATTTT.

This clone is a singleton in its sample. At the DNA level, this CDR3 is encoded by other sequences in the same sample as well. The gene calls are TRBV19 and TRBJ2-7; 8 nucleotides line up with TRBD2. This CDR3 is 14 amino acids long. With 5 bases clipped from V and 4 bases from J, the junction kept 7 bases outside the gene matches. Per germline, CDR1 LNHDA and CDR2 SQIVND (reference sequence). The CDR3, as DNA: TGTGCCAGTAGTGGCAGCGGGGGTCTATACGAGCAGTACTTC. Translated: CASSGSGGLYEQYF.

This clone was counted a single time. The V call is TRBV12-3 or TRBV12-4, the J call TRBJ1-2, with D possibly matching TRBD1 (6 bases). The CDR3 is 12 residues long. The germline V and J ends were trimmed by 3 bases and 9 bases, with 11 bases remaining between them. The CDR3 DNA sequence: TGTGCCAGCAGTTTCACAGGGCTAAGCTACACCTTC. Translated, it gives CASSFTGLSYTF.

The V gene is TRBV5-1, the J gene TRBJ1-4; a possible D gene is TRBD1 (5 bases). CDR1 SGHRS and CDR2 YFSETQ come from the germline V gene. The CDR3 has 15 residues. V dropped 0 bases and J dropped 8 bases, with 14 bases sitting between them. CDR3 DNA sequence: TGCGCCAGCAGCTTGGGATCGTCAAACAGGGAAAAACTGTTTTTT. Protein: CASSLGSSNREKLFF.

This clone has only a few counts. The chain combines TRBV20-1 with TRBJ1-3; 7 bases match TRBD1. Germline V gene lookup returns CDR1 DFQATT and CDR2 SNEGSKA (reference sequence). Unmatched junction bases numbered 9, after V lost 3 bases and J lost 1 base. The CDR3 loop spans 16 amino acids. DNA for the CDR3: TGCAGTGCTAGTTACGCAGGGGGTTTGTCTGGAAACACCATATATTTT. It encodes CSASYAGGLSGNTIYF.

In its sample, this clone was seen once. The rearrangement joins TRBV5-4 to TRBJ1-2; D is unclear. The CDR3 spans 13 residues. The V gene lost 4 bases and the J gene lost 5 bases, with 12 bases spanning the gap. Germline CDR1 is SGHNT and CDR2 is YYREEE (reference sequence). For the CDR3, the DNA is TGTGCCAGCAGCCCGGACGGACTTTATGGCTACACCTTC. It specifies CASSPDGLYGYTF.

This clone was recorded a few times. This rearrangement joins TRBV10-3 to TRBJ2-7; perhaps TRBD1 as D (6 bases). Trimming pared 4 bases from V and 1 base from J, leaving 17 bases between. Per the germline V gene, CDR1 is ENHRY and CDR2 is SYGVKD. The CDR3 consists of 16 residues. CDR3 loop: CAISGTGTPFSYEQYF. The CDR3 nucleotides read TGTGCCATCAGTGGGACCGGGACACCGTTTTCCTACGAGCAGTACTTC.